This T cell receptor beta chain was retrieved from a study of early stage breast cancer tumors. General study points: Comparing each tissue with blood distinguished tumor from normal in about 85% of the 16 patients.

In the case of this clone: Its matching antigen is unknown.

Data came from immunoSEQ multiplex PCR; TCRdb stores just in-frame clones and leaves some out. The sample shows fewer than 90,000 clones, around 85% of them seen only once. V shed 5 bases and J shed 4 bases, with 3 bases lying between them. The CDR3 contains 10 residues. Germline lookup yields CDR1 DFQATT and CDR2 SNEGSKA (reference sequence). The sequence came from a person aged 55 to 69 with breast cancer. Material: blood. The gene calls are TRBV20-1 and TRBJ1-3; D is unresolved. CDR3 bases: TGCAGTGCTCGCGGAAACACCATATATTTT. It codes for CSARGNTIYF.